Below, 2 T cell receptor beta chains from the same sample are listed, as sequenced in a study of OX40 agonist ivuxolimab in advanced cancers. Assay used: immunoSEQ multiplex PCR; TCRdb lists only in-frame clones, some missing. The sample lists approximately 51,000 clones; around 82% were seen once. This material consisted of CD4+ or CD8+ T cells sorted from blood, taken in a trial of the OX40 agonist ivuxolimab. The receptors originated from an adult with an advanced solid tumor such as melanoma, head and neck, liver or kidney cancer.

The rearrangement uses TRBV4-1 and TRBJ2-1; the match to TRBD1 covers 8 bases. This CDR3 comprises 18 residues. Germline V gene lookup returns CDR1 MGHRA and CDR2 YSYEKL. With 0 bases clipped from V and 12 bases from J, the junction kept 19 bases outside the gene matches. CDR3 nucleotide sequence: TGCGCCAGCAGCCAAGAAATTGGGGGGAATACAGGGGGTTTAAGGCAGTTCTTC. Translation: CASSQEIGGNTGGLRQFF.

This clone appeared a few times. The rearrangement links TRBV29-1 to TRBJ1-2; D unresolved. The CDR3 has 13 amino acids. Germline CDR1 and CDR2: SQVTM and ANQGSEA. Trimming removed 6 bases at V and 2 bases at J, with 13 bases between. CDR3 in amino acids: CSVGSGQNYGYTF. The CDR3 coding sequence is TGCAGCGTCGGTTCCGGGCAGAACTATGGCTACACCTTC.